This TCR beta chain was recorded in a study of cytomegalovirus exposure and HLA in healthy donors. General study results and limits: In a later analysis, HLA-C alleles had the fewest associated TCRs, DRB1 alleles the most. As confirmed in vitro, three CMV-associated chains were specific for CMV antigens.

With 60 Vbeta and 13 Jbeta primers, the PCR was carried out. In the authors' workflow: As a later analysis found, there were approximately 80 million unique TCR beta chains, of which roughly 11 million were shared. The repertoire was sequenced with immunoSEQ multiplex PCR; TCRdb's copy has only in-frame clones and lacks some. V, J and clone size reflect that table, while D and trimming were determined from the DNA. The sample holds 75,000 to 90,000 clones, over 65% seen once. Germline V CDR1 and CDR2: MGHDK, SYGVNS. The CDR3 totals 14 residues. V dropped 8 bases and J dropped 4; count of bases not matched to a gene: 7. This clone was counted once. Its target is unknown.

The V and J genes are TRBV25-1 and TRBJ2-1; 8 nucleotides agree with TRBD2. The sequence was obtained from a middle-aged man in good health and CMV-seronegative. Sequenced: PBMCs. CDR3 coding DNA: TGTGCCAGCCAGGGACTAGGGATATACAATGAGCAGTTCTTC. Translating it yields CASQGLGIYNEQFF.